One T cell receptor beta chain is described in this entry. Antigen: not known. The data were obtained in a study of beta chain features in type 1 diabetes. The CDR3 loop spans 15 amino acids. The V segment lost 6 bases and the J segment 3 bases; nucleotides outside the gene matches: 7. Germline V gene sequence: CDR1 SNHLY, CDR2 FYNNEI. Study-wide findings and caveats: Moderate yet significant TCRB CDR3 shortening was seen in Type 1 diabetes patients in all four CD4+ subsets.

Expressed TCRB transcripts were sequenced, since all the RNA that had been isolated was reverse transcribed. Profiling relied on immunoSEQ multiplex PCR, and the TCRdb table lists in-frame clones only, not all of them. Among approximately 240,000 clones listed, 15% to 20% were seen once. The sequencing sample was made of naive CD4+ T cells from blood. The receptor was isolated from a man aged 25 to 40 with type 1 diabetes. The chain links TRBV2 to TRBJ2-5, with TRBD2 matching over 10 bases. The chain's CDR3 is CASSSRLAGEETQYF. The CDR3 nucleotides are TGTGCCAGCAGCTCCCGGCTAGCGGGAGAAGAGACCCAGTACTTC.